These T cell receptor beta chains were read from a single sample in a study of cytomegalovirus exposure and HLA in healthy donors. Some clones are missing from TCRdb's copy, which holds only in-frame ones; the method was immunoSEQ multiplex PCR. The table includes about 55,000 clones, approximately 71% detected once. The specimen was PBMCs. The receptors here all came from a man in his forties or fifties in good health and CMV-seropositive. Each CDR3 is given with its conserved first and last residue. A D gene is named only where the DNA matches it firmly. Some rows mark clone size as missing; the rest say once, few, many or name a class of expanded clone.

NA	NA	TRBV18	TRBJ2-3	17	TGTGCCAGCTCACCATCCGGACAGTCGTTTAGCACAGATACGCAGTATTTT	CASSPSGQSFSTDTQYF
NA	NA	TRBV4-1	TRBJ1-1	16	TGCGCCAGCAGCCGGATAGAGGACAGCATGAACACTGAAGCTTTCTTT	CASSRIEDSMNTEAFF
NA	NA	TRBV6-1	TRBJ1-3	15	TGTGCCAGCATTCCCAATTCCAGCTCTGGAAACACCATATATTTT	CASIPNSSSGNTIYF
NA	NA	TRBV6-1	TRBJ1-6	16	TGTGCCAGCAGTGAAGCGCACAGCTCCTATAATTCACCCCTCCACTTT	CASSEAHSSYNSPLHF
NA	NA	TRBV30	TRBJ2-5	11	TGTGCCTGGAGCAGTCTTGAGACCCAGTACTTC	CAWSSLETQYF
once	NA	TRBV7-9	TRBJ2-1	12	TGTGCCAGCAGCTTGGGCTTTGATGAGCAGTTCTTC	CASSLGFDEQFF
NA	NA	TRBV6-6	TRBJ2-3	12	TGTGCCAGCAGTCCCGGCACAGATACGCAGTATTTT	CASSPGTDTQYF
NA	NA	TRBV23-1	TRBJ2-6	17	TGCGCCAGCAGCCACCGGGACACGCCCTCTGGGGCCAACGTCCTGACTTTC	CASSHRDTPSGANVLTF
NA	NA	TRBV5-4	TRBJ1-1	19	TGTGCCAGCAGCTCACAACCCTGGGCCCAGACAGGTTTGAACACTGAAGCTTTCTTT	CASSSQPWAQTGLNTEAFF
NA	TRBD1	TRBV6-5	TRBJ2-1	15	TGTGCCAGCACCGCGGACAGGGGTGCCTACAATGAGCAGTTCTTC	CASTADRGAYNEQFF
NA	TRBD1	TRBV9	TRBJ1-4	17	TGTGCCAGCAGCCCCAGCCGACAGGGAGCACTGGATGAAAAACTGTTTTTT	CASSPSRQGALDEKLFF
NA	NA	TRBV10-3	TRBJ1-4	15	TGTGCCATCAGTGAGTCGCTCAGGGTTGGTGAAAAACTGTTTTTT	CAISESLRVGEKLFF
NA	NA	TRBV5-1	TRBJ1-2	13	TGCGCCAGCAGCTTTCAGGGCGACTATGGCTACACCTTC	CASSFQGDYGYTF
NA	NA	TRBV27	TRBJ2-7	13	TGTGCCAGCAGTTTTGTCAGGGGGGCGAAGCAGTACTTC	CASSFVRGAKQYF
few	TRBD1	TRBV29-1	TRBJ1-6	13	TGCAGCGTGCCGGGACAGGGGAATTCACCCCTCCACTTT	CSVPGQGNSPLHF
few	TRBD2	TRBV7-2	TRBJ2-3	16	TGTGCCAGCAGCTTAGCGGGGGCTAGCGGGTCAGATACGCAGTATTTT	CASSLAGASGSDTQYF
NA	TRBD1	TRBV19	TRBJ1-2	14	TGTGCCAGTGCCCGACAGGGCCTTAGCTATGGCTACACCTTC	CASARQGLSYGYTF
NA	TRBD1	TRBV2	TRBJ1-2	13	TGTGCCAGCAGTCGAGGACAGGGCCATGGCTACACCTTC	CASSRGQGHGYTF
NA	NA	TRBV7-3	TRBJ2-3	14	TGTGCCAGCAGCTTAACGACAGGAACAGATACGCAGTATTTT	CASSLTTGTDTQYF
once	NA	TRBV30	TRBJ2-4	12	TGTGCCTGGAGCGGTACGGGTATCATTCAGTACTTC	CAWSGTGIIQYF
many	NA	TRBV2	TRBJ1-1	13	TGTGCCAGCCTTAGGGACTTGAACACTGAAGCTTTCTTT	CASLRDLNTEAFF
NA	TRBD1	TRBV27	TRBJ1-2	14	TGTGCCAGCAGTGACCGGACAGGGGAGGGGGGCTACACCTTC	CASSDRTGEGGYTF
once	NA	TRBV30	TRBJ1-2	13	TGTGCCTGGAGTGTAAGAACAGACTATGGCTACACCTTC	CAWSVRTDYGYTF
NA	NA	TRBV27	TRBJ2-3	13	TGTGCCAGCAGTTTATCCCCCGTAAATACGCAGTATTTT	CASSLSPVNTQYF
once	NA	TRBV4-1	TRBJ1-4	19	TGCGCCAGCAGCCAAGAGGGACTCCAAGCTTTAGCAACTAATGAAAAACTGTTTTTT	CASSQEGLQALATNEKLFF
NA	NA	TRBV4-2	TRBJ1-4	15	TGTGCCAGCAGCCAAGATCTAGCAACTAATGAAAAACTGTTTTTT	CASSQDLATNEKLFF
NA	TRBD1	TRBV2	TRBJ2-4	14	TGTGCCAGCAAGGCGACAGGGTCTAAAAACATTCAGTACTTC	CASKATGSKNIQYF
NA	TRBD1	TRBV6-6	TRBJ2-7	16	TGTGCCAGCAGTTACTCGGACAGGGGGGTCTCCTACGAGCAGTACTTC	CASSYSDRGVSYEQYF
NA	NA	TRBV6-1	TRBJ2-1	14	TGTGCCAGCAGTGACAGGGGCTTTAGCAATGAGCAGTTCTTC	CASSDRGFSNEQFF
NA	TRBD1	TRBV5-4	TRBJ2-1	14	TGTGCCAGCAGCGGCGGACAGGGCAGCAATGAGCAGTTCTTC	CASSGGQGSNEQFF
NA	NA	TRBV7-2	TRBJ1-3	16	TGTGCCAGCAGCTTAGACAGCTCTTCTTCTGGAAACACCATATATTTT	CASSLDSSSSGNTIYF
NA	NA	TRBV5-1	TRBJ2-1	15	TGCGCCAGCAGCTTGGCCCCCCCGTCCTACAATGAGCAGTTCTTC	CASSLAPPSYNEQFF
NA	NA	TRBV7-3	TRBJ1-3	14	TGTGCCAGCAGCACGGGGGAGGCTGGAAACACCATATATTTT	CASSTGEAGNTIYF